Sequencing of this T cell receptor beta chain was carried out in a study of control samples from healthy donors and cancer patients. There are 15 residues in the CDR3. V was clipped by 6 bases and J by 0 bases; unmatched bases: 5. Germline V gives CDR1 LNHNV, CDR2 YYDKDF (reference sequence). Produced via immunoSEQ multiplex PCR; TCRdb's table is partial and in-frame only. The data contain 140,000 to 150,000 clones, around nine tenths of them singletons. The chain recombines TRBV15 with TRBJ2-1; 7 bases line up with TRBD1. The material sequenced was blood. This TCR derives from a man aged 25 to 45 in good health. The CDR3 nucleotides are TGTGCCACCAGGACCAGGGACAGCTCCTACAATGAGCAGTTCTTC. It translates to CATRTRDSSYNEQFF.